This T cell receptor (beta chain) was sequenced for a study of sequential checkpoint blockade in melanoma. For the study at large: Randomization was 1:1 between first-line nivolumab→ipilimumab and ipilimumab→nivolumab. TCRbeta immunosequencing was performed on DNA from around 91 pretreatment melanoma tumor samples. Study observations and caveats: Rising tumor T-cell fraction and clonality meant about 30 times likelier benefit.

A word on this clone: Its specificity is unknown.

Data came from immunoSEQ multiplex PCR; TCRdb stores just in-frame clones and leaves some out. The table has under 3,500 clones, about a fifth seen once. Treatment indicated: randomized to nivolumab then ipilimumab (arm A) or the reverse (arm B). Germline CDR1 and CDR2: MDHEN and SYDVKM. Trimming cost V 3 bases and J 0 bases; bases outside gene matches: 17. There are 20 residues in the CDR3. This rearrangement joins TRBV28 to TRBJ1-2; 9 bases align to TRBD1. The sample in question was tumor tissue (inferred from file names), obtained from a patient given nivolumab and ipilimumab in sequence. This receptor was taken from a human donor with melanoma. In DNA form, the CDR3 reads TGTGCCAGCAGTTTCCGATTTCCCGGGACAGGGATATTTCCTAACTATGGCTACACCTTC. It is translated as CASSFRFPGTGIFPNYGYTF.